These 28 T cell receptor beta chains were all obtained from the same sample, sequenced in a study of T-cell reconstitution after alpha-beta-depleted transplantation in children. Using unique molecular identifiers, the investigators prepared the TCRbeta library. TCRdb fed the PCR reads into MiXCR, producing one record per CDR3 protein. The sample records 350,000 to 500,000 distinct CDR3 sequences, about 40% being singletons. The input for sequencing was PBMCs, taken before TCRalphabeta/CD19-depleted stem cell transplant. These receptors all come from a girl aged 2-9 years with aplastic anemia, due to receive a stem cell transplant.

Only a few counts were recorded for this clonotype. J is TRBJ2-7 and V is TRBV29-1; a weak D match, TRBD2 (7 bases). Trimming removed 5 bases from V and 7 bases from J, with 18 bases in between. The CDR3 is made up of 13 amino acids. Germline V lookup: CDR1 SQVTM, CDR2 ANQGSEA. For the CDR3, the DNA is TGCAGCGTTTGGACTAGGGGGATGGGAGAGCAGTACTTC. Its translation: CSVWTRGMGEQYF.

This clonotype appeared many times. The V and J genes are TRBV4-1 and TRBJ2-7; D is perhaps TRBD1 (6 bases). Trimming shortened V by 1 base and J by 5 bases, and 18 bases separated the two germline ends. The CDR3 consists of 16 residues. CDR1 and CDR2 from the germline V gene are MGHRA and YSYEKL. The CDR3 bases are TGCGCCAGCAGCCAAGGCACCGGGACAAAAAGCAACGAGCAGTACTTC. Translating gives CASSQGTGTKSNEQYF.

The chain uses TRBV2 and TRBJ1-3; D ambiguous. The CDR3 has 15 amino acids. The V end was cut by 5 bases, the J end by 4 bases, with 15 bases between. Germline CDR1 is SNHLY and CDR2 is FYNNEI. The CDR3 is CASSSEAPNGNTIYF. In DNA, the CDR3 is TGTGCCAGCAGTTCTGAAGCGCCGAACGGAAACACCATATATTTT.

Here the CDR3 DNA reads TGCAGTGCTAGAGATGAAGACCAGGGGATTTACGAGCAGTACTTC. Encoded protein: CSARDEDQGIYEQYF. The V call is TRBV20-1, the J call TRBJ2-7, with a possible D match to TRBD1 (6 bases). The germline V gene has CDR1 DFQATT and CDR2 SNEGSKA (reference sequence). The CDR3 totals 15 residues. V dropped 0 bases and J dropped 4 bases, with 16 bases sitting between them.

The table lists this clonotype with a few counts. It is unclear where the CDR3 begins or ends on the DNA, so no DNA is shown, and the CDR3 is as TCRdb lists it. CDR3 loop: CASSVGQGNPLTF. This chain links TRBV9 with TRBJ2-7; the table's D gene call, TRBD1, was not cross checked with the DNA. The length of the CDR3 is 13 amino acids, counting both ends. CDR1 is SGDLS and CDR2 is YYNGEE in the germline V gene.

The chain carries TRBV5-1 and TRBJ2-7; the D gene could be TRBD1 or TRBD2 (6 bases each). The ends were cut back, 1 base at V and 5 bases at J, with 13 bases in the middle. The CDR3 is 14 residues long. Germline CDR1 SGHRS, CDR2 YFSETQ. The CDR3 protein is CASSLRGALDEQYF. The CDR3 nucleotides read TGCGCCAGCAGCTTGAGGGGGGCGCTGGACGAGCAGTACTTC.

This clonotype showed up just a few times. The chain uses TRBV12-5 and TRBJ2-3; 9 bases agree with TRBD1. V was pared by 7 bases and J by 3 bases, with 5 bases of the junction left unmatched. The CDR3 extends over 14 amino acids. Per germline, CDR1 LGHNT and CDR2 FRNRAP. CDR3 nucleotide sequence: TGTGCTAGTGCTACTGGACAGGGGACAGATACGCAGTATTTT. Its translation: CASATGQGTDTQYF.

The chain carries TRBV20-1 and TRBJ2-6, with 10 bases lining up with TRBD2. The CDR3 has 16 residues. Germline assignment: CDR1 DFQATT and CDR2 SNEGSKA (reference sequence). V lost 5 bases to trimming and J lost 1 base; unmatched junction nucleotides: 5. DNA of the CDR3: TGCAGTGCTGGGCCTAGCGGGAGATCTGGGGCCAACGTCCTGACTTTC. Translated: CSAGPSGRSGANVLTF.

The V gene is TRBV29-1, the J gene TRBJ1-5; TRBD1 aligns across 7 bases. V trimming: 6 bases; J trimming: 4 bases; junction bases outside the gene matches: 9. CDR1 is SQVTM, CDR2 ANQGSEA, per germline. The CDR3 totals 14 residues. Written as DNA, the CDR3 is TGCAGCGTGGCCGACAGGGACGGGAATCAGCCCCAGCATTTT. It translates to CSVADRDGNQPQHF.

The V call is TRBV28, the J call TRBJ1-4; D uncertain. This CDR3 is built from 13 residues. V was pared by 3 bases and J by 6 bases, with 8 bases between. Looked up from germline, CDR1 is MDHEN and CDR2 is SYDVKM. CDR3 sequence (DNA): TGTGCCAGCAGTTTGGGATTTGATGAAAAACTGTTTTTT. This translates into CASSLGFDEKLFF.

This clonotype came up many times. The chain employs TRBV5-1 and TRBJ1-1, with 8 bases lining up with TRBD1. From germline, CDR1 is SGHRS and CDR2 YFSETQ. The CDR3 totals 15 residues. After removal of 0 bases from V and 5 bases from J, the junction contained 6 bases not matched to a gene. This chain's CDR3 is CASSLAGTGGTEAFF. In nucleotides, the CDR3 is TGCGCCAGCAGCTTGGCCGGGACAGGCGGGACTGAAGCTTTCTTT.

V usage is TRBV20-1 and J usage is TRBJ2-1, with 8 bases aligning to TRBD2. This CDR3 spans 14 amino acids. The V gene's germline CDR1 is DFQATT and CDR2 SNEGSKA (reference sequence). V shed 6 bases and J 10 bases; nucleotides not matched to a gene: 14. The CDR3 nucleotides read TGCAGTGCCCGCGGCGTAGCGGGGTCGGACGAGCAGTTCTTC. It is translated as CSARGVAGSDEQFF.

In the case of this clonotype: Sequence at one end of the junction differs from germline and may be a read error. CDR3 in DNA: TGCACTGCTCGGGCGGACTACTACGAGCAGTACTTC. Translation: CTARADYYEQYF. V is TRBV20-1 and J is TRBJ2-7; weak D call: TRBD2 (6 bases). Germline CDR1 reads DFQATT; CDR2 reads SNEGSKA (reference sequence). The CDR3 has 12 amino acids.

The chain is built from TRBV28 and TRBJ1-1; D unclear. This CDR3 spans 17 amino acids. Looked up from germline, CDR1 is MDHEN and CDR2 is SYDVKM. V lost 5 bases, J lost 3 bases, and 22 bases lay in between. This chain's CDR3 is CASSLRTLQRPDTEAFF. The CDR3 coding sequence is TGTGCCAGCAGTCTGAGGACTCTACAGCGGCCGGACACTGAAGCTTTCTTT.

The chain employs TRBV18 and TRBJ2-4; tentative D call: TRBD2 (6 bases). Germline values: CDR1 KGHSH, CDR2 LQKENI. The CDR3 loop spans 15 amino acids. The ends were cut back, 3 bases at V and 6 bases at J, with 15 bases in the middle. The chain's CDR3 is CASSPLAGGINIQYF. The CDR3 nucleotides are TGTGCCAGCTCACCTTTGGCTGGGGGGATAAACATTCAGTACTTC.

This clonotype was seen repeatedly, ten times or more. V gene TRBV6-5 combines with J gene TRBJ1-2; tentative D call: TRBD1 (6 bases). Between the trimmed V and J ends, which lost 4 bases and 8 bases, there was a span of 8 bases. Germline CDR1 reads MNHEY; CDR2 reads SVGAGI. This CDR3 contains 11 residues. Here the CDR3 reads CASSSQGGYTF. CDR3 nucleotides: TGTGCCAGCAGTTCCCAGGGGGGCTACACCTTC.

The chain couples TRBV11-1 to TRBJ2-7, with TRBD2 matching 7 bases. V shed 2 bases and J 0 bases; nucleotides not matched to a gene: 7. The CDR3 sequence is 16 residues long. Germline CDR1 SGHAT, CDR2 FQDESV (reference sequence). CDR3 DNA: TGTGCCAGCAGCTTACGGGGGGAGTCGAGCTCCTACGAGCAGTACTTC. Residues: CASSLRGESSSYEQYF.

The V gene is TRBV6-5, the J gene TRBJ2-5, with TRBD2 identical over 11 bases. Germline CDR1 MNHEY, CDR2 SVGAGI. J gave up 4 bases and V 2 bases, and 6 bases lay outside the gene matches. There are 16 residues in the CDR3. CDR3 protein: CASSYPIAGGPETQYF. The CDR3, as DNA: TGTGCCAGCAGTTACCCCATAGCGGGGGGGCCAGAGACCCAGTACTTC.

This chain uses TRBV9 with TRBJ2-2; 12 bases line up with TRBD1. The CDR3 length is 16 residues. V lost 0 bases to trimming and J lost 9 bases; unmatched junction nucleotides: 6. Germline V gene lookup returns CDR1 SGDLS and CDR2 YYNGEE. The CDR3 spells CASSVAGTGGLRELFF. CDR3 nucleotides: TGTGCCAGCAGCGTAGCCGGGACAGGGGGCCTCCGGGAGCTGTTTTTT.

The chain carries TRBV29-1 and TRBJ2-1; 9 bases are shared with TRBD1. CDR3 length: 16 amino acids. Losses at the gene ends were 1 base for V and 5 bases for J; bases not matched to a gene: 9. The germline V gene encodes CDR1 SQVTM and CDR2 ANQGSEA. As DNA, the CDR3 is TGCAGCGTTGAAGTCCCGTCGGACAGGGGCCACAATGAGCAGTTCTTC. Translated, it gives CSVEVPSDRGHNEQFF.

This clonotype occurred many times. The V gene is TRBV11-2, the J gene TRBJ2-1, with D unresolved. Trimming took 5 bases from V and 6 from J, leaving 20 bases between them. Germline loops: CDR1 SGHAT, CDR2 FQNNGV. The CDR3 length is 16 residues. CDR3 bases: TGTGCCAGCAGCCATCGGGTGTTAGCCCCGGTCAATGAGCAGTTCTTC. Translating gives CASSHRVLAPVNEQFF.

The gene calls are TRBV7-9 and TRBJ2-3, with D possibly matching TRBD2 (7 bases). Germline V gene data show CDR1 as SEHNR and CDR2 as FQNEAQ (reference sequence). The CDR3 consists of 16 residues. V lost 5 bases and J 3 bases, leaving 18 bases between the germline ends. The CDR3, as DNA: TGTGCCAGCAGCCCAACATCGGGGGGCTGGACAGATACGCAGTATTTT. This codes for CASSPTSGGWTDTQYF.

This clonotype was seen a handful of times. J is TRBJ2-7 and V is TRBV20-1; D unclear. V shed 3 bases and J shed 4 bases, with 16 bases lying between them. This CDR3 is built from 14 residues. From germline, CDR1 is DFQATT and CDR2 SNEGSKA (reference sequence). The CDR3, as DNA: TGCAGTGCTAGGGTTGGCCTGGGCGGTTACGAGCAGTACTTC. Its translation: CSARVGLGGYEQYF.

This clonotype appeared many times. V gene TRBV5-1 combines with J gene TRBJ2-1; tentative D call: TRBD1 (5 bases). The germline V gene has CDR1 SGHRS and CDR2 YFSETQ. Between the trimmed V and J ends, which lost 0 bases and 1 base, there was a span of 8 bases. The CDR3 runs to 15 residues. The CDR3, as DNA: TGCGCCAGCAGCTTGGCAGGGCCGTCCTACAATGAGCAGTTCTTC. This translates into CASSLAGPSYNEQFF.

The chain carries TRBV20-1 and TRBJ2-1, with 10 bases fitting TRBD1. Germline V gene data show CDR1 as DFQATT and CDR2 as SNEGSKA (reference sequence). Losses at the gene ends were 2 bases for V and 16 bases for J; bases not matched to a gene: 5. CDR3 size: 11 residues. The CDR3 DNA sequence: TGCAGTGCTAGATCTCGGGACAGGGGTTTCTTC. Amino acid sequence: CSARSRDRGFF.

This clonotype was seen a few times. The genes are TRBV20-1 and TRBJ1-5, with a possible D match to TRBD1 (5 bases). This CDR3 contains 15 residues. Trimming took off 1 base at V and 0 bases at J, with 10 bases between the two ends. In germline, CDR1 is DFQATT, CDR2 SNEGSKA (reference sequence). CDR3 DNA: TGCAGTGCTAGAGGTGGGACTCGTAGCAATCAGCCCCAGCATTTT. Encoded protein: CSARGGTRSNQPQHF.

This clonotype was counted once. The chain is built from TRBV5-6 and TRBJ2-7, with D tentatively TRBD1 (6 bases). Germline CDR1 SGHDT, CDR2 YYEEEE. Trimming took off 3 bases at V and 2 bases at J, with 15 bases between the two ends. CDR3 length equals 15 residues. The CDR3, as DNA: TGTGCCAGCAGCTGGGAATCACAGGGTACCTACGAGCAGTACTTC. Protein: CASSWESQGTYEQYF.

This clonotype showed up many times. The chain is built from TRBV7-9 and TRBJ1-1; D call uncertain. This CDR3 is built from 12 residues. Germline V lookup: CDR1 SEHNR, CDR2 FQNEAQ (reference sequence). V was pared by 8 bases and J by 1 base, with 8 bases between. The CDR3 sequence is CASGRSNTEAFF. CDR3 DNA sequence: TGTGCCAGCGGACGGTCGAACACTGAAGCTTTCTTT. Using reference TRBV7-9 and TRBJ1-1 for the parts outside the CDR3, the full variable domain is DTGVSQNPRHKITKRGQNVTFRCDPISEHNRLYWYRQTLGQGPEFLTYFQNEAQLEKSRLLSDRFSAERPKGSFSTLEIQRTEQGDSAMYLCASGRSNTEAFFGQGTRLTVV.